The rows below give T cell receptor beta chains drawn from one sample of a study of control samples from healthy donors and cancer patients. Clones were sequenced by immunoSEQ multiplex PCR, and TCRdb holds only the in-frame ones, with some missing. The sample records some 65,000 clones, about 80% being singletons. The source material was PBMCs. These receptors were obtained from a woman in her 50s with lung cancer. Both conserved end residues are trimmed from each CDR3.

>TRBV4-3|TRBJ2-1
ASSQQTGTSYEQF
>TRBV6-2/TRBV6-3|TRBJ2-2
ASSYSTGGGGELF
>TRBV10-2|TRBJ2-2
ASSVLPGQGNTGELF
>TRBV27|TRBJ2-3
ASSLGGTDTQY
>TRBV7-9|TRBJ1-1
ASSSKGQGTEAF
>TRBV18|TRBJ2-5
ASSLDRVETQY
>TRBV28|TRBJ1-1
ASSFGPSGEAF
>TRBV28|TRBJ1-1
ASSSFNTEAF
>TRBV6-5|TRBJ1-1
ASSFYLGGDTEAF
>TRBV29-1|TRBJ1-1
SVDPQGKRSEAF
>TRBV19|TRBJ1-4
ASRLGRGTNEKLF
>TRBV28|TRBJ2-5
ASSLFGTNLAGGRETQY
>TRBV6-5|TRBJ1-5
ASRDRDYQPQH
>TRBV5-1|TRBJ2-5
ASSPGLAGTNQETQY
>TRBV4-2|TRBJ1-6
ASSQDPRGRSPLH
>TRBV12-5|TRBJ1-6
ASGPVDSPLH
>TRBV25-1|TRBJ1-1
ASSEFSGMAEAF
>TRBV2|TRBJ1-6
ASGGTGQDSPLH
>TRBV7-8|TRBJ1-1
ASSSQGPGQGSTEAF
>TRBV24-1|TRBJ1-1
ATSDAARGDTEAF
>TRBV27|TRBJ2-3
ASSSYRTDTQY
>TRBV12-3/TRBV12-4|TRBJ1-1
ASSWRTEAF
>TRBV6-5|TRBJ1-1
TSSLRANTEAF
>TRBV19|TRBJ2-7
ASSQQTGGSEQY